This T cell receptor beta chain is from a study of OX40 agonist ivuxolimab in advanced cancers. About the research overall: Dose-escalation patients' cancers were hepatocellular carcinoma, melanoma, renal cell or head and neck cancer.

Study-wide results and limits: Some nonresponders likewise displayed low normalized T-cell clonal expansion.

Method: immunoSEQ multiplex PCR; TCRdb's copy keeps in-frame clones and lacks some. Here the sample spans under 85,000 clones, 65% to 90% being singletons. CDR3 length: 11 residues. V gave up 4 bases and J gave up 2 bases, with 3 bases separating them. CDR1 is SGHRS, CDR2 YFSETQ, per germline. For this clone: Its cognate antigen is unknown.

The chain employs TRBV5-1 and TRBJ2-5; D uncertain. The clonotype originates from an adult with an advanced solid tumor such as melanoma, head and neck, liver or kidney cancer. Sample: CD4+ or CD8+ T cells sorted from blood, taken in a trial of the OX40 agonist ivuxolimab. CDR3 sequence (DNA): TGCGCCAGCAGCCCGCAAGAGACCCAGTACTTC. Its translation: CASSPQETQYF.